This TCR beta chain was recovered during a study of T-cell memory formation after mild COVID-19. Across the study: TCR clusters largely stayed donor specific.

Study-level results: In pre-infection memory, a portion of responding clones appeared, which suggested that cross-reactive memory joined. CD8+ contracting clones occupied EMRA, while CD4+ ones occupied mainly CM and EM.

Of note for this clonotype: Its antigen is unidentified.

The CDR3 is 14 residues long. V dropped 6 bases and J dropped 3 bases, with 14 bases sitting between them. TCRalpha and TCRbeta libraries used 5'RACE with constant-segment primers and UMIs. Each CDR3 protein is one row after TCRdb ran MiXCR on the 5' RACE reads. Of some 330,000 distinct CDR3 sequences listed, approximately 21% were seen once; the top ten hold approximately 12%. The sequence was collected from an adult woman who had mild COVID-19 (a few samples of this study predate the infection). Cell type and time point are not known. This chain uses TRBV12-3 or TRBV12-4 with TRBJ1-1; TRBD1 is a possible D gene (6 bases). Sequenced: PBMCs or a T cell subset sorted from them (not recorded which). The CDR3 here is CASSYRVADTEAFF. DNA for the CDR3: TGTGCCAGCAGCTACAGGGTAGCGGACACTGAAGCTTTCTTT.